This T cell receptor beta chain was observed in a study of T cell responses to AZD1222 COVID-19 vaccine. General observations from the study: Vaccination with two AZD1222 doses was followed by a rise in Spike-specific TCR breadth and depth. Repertoires were sampled only after the peak T cell response. Possibly, clonal diversity was underestimated; donors were largely white British and included more females. Across spike, vaccine-associated CD4 TCRs were found, dominant at 160-218 and 743-854.

Trimming shortened V by 6 bases and J by 2 bases, and 7 bases separated the two germline ends. The CDR3 totals 12 residues. Germline values: CDR1 MNHEY, CDR2 SVGAGI. As for this clone: Its antigen remains unidentified.

The data were produced by immunoSEQ multiplex PCR, yet TCRdb's version contains in-frame clones alone and is incomplete. Among fewer than 90,000 clones listed, 90% to 95% were seen once. The specimen comprised peripheral blood, sampled 28 days after the second AZD1222 dose. The J gene is TRBJ1-2, the V gene TRBV6-5, with D maybe TRBD1 (6 bases). The sequence was obtained from an adult who received the AZD1222 COVID-19 vaccine. CDR3 loop: CASSQGNYGYTF. The CDR3 DNA is TGTGCCAGCAGCCAGGGGAACTATGGCTACACCTTC.